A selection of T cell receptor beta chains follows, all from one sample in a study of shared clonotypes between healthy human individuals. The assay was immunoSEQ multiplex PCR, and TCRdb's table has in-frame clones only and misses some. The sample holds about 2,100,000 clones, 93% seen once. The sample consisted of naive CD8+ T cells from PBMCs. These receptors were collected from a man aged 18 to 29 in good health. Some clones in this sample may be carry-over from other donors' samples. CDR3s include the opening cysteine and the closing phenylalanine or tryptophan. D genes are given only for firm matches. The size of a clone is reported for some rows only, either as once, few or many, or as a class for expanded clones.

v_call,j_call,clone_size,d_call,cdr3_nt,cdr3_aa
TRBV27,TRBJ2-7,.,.,TGTGCCAGCAGTTTGACGCGAAACTACGAGCAGTACTTC,CASSLTRNYEQYF
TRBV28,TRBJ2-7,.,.,TGTGCCAGCGGCTACTACGAGCAGTACTTC,CASGYYEQYF
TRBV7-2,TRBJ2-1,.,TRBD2,TGTGCCAGCAGCTTAATAGCGGGGGGTCTAAATGAGCAGTTCTTC,CASSLIAGGLNEQFF
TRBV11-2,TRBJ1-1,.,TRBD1,TGTGCCAGCGGTAGGGGCAGGGGGCAGACTGAAGCTTTCTTT,CASGRGRGQTEAFF
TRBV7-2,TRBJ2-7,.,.,TGTGCCAGCAGCTTAGAGGGAGCTTGGGGCGAGCAGTACTTC,CASSLEGAWGEQYF
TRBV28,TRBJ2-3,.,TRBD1,TGTGCCAGCAGTAAGACAGGGGGCGACGAAAGCAAAGGTACGCAGTATTTT,CASSKTGGDESKGTQYF
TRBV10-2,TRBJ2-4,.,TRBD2,TGCGCCAGCCGGGGGGGGAACATTCAGTACTTC,CASRGGNIQYF
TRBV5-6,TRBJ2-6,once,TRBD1,TGTGCCAGCAGTACCAGGGACAGGGGGCGTTATGGGGCCAACGTCCTGACTTTC,CASSTRDRGRYGANVLTF
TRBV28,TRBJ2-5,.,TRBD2,TGTGCCACTACACTAGCGGGAGATTCCGAGACCCAGTACTTC,CATTLAGDSETQYF
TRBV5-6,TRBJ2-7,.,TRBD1,TGTGCCAGCAGCTTGGGGACAGGGTTTTTCCCCTACGAGCAGTACTTC,CASSLGTGFFPYEQYF
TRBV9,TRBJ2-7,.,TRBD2,TGTGCCAGCAGCGGTGATCCGACTAGCGGGAGTCGTCTCTACGAGCAGTACTTC,CASSGDPTSGSRLYEQYF
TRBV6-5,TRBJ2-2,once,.,TGTGCCAGCAGTCCCCACCGCGGCACCGGGGAGCTGTTTTTT,CASSPHRGTGELFF
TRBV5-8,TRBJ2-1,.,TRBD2,TGTGCCAGCAGCTTAATCCGGGGGGAGTCAGGGTCCTACAATGAGCAGTTCTTC,CASSLIRGESGSYNEQFF
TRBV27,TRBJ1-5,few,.,TGTGCCAGCAGTGGTAACAGGGCAGGTCAGCCCCAGCATTTT,CASSGNRAGQPQHF